Listed below are T cell receptor beta chains from one sample, sequenced in a study of T cell changes during pregnancy in multiple sclerosis. TCRdb keeps only in-frame clones here, not all; method: immunoSEQ multiplex PCR. The top ten clones hold more than 1.4% of a sample with about 68,000 clones, 90% of them seen once. The source was peripheral blood, collected in the third trimester of pregnancy. The receptor set was obtained from a female donor with multiple sclerosis, enrolled in a pregnancy study. The CDR3 runs from the conserved cysteine through the conserved F or W. The D gene is left open where the match is weak. Clone sizes are given selectively: once, few, many, or a class where the clone is expanded.

CAWSVSQGWNTGELFF,TGTGCCTGGAGTGTCTCACAGGGTTGGAACACCGGGGAGCTGTTTTTT,TRBV30,TRBJ2-2,-,-
CASKSTEAFF,TGTGCCAGCAAGAGCACTGAAGCTTTCTTT,TRBV2,TRBJ1-1,few,-
CASSLRQGEAGNTIYF,TGTGCCAGCTCACTCAGACAGGGAGAGGCTGGAAACACCATATATTTT,TRBV18,TRBJ1-3,-,TRBD1
CASSPHTGTGGYTF,TGTGCCAGCAGTCCGCATACCGGGACAGGGGGCTACACCTTC,TRBV7-2,TRBJ1-2,-,TRBD1
CASSPFREGGYTF,TGTGCCAGCAGTCCGTTCCGGGAGGGGGGCTACACCTTC,TRBV27,TRBJ1-2,-,-
CASSQEGGRTEQYF,TGCGCCAGCAGCCAAGAAGGGGGTAGAACCGAGCAGTACTTC,TRBV4-3,TRBJ2-7,once,-
CASSSQMVLNTEAFF,TGTGCCAGCAGCTCCCAGATGGTGCTGAACACTGAAGCTTTCTTT,TRBV7-9,TRBJ1-1,-,-
CAWSAGLSYEQYF,TGTGCCTGGAGTGCAGGACTCTCCTACGAGCAGTACTTC,TRBV30,TRBJ2-7,-,-
CASSPQGDQPQHF,TGTGCCAGCTCGCCTCAGGGGGATCAGCCCCAGCATTTT,TRBV18,TRBJ1-5,-,TRBD1
CASSVYGGDGYTF,TGTGCCAGCAGCGTTTATGGAGGGGATGGCTACACCTTC,TRBV7-2,TRBJ1-2,few,-
CASSLLQSNEKLFF,TGTGCCAGCAGTTTATTACAGAGTAATGAAAAACTGTTTTTT,TRBV27,TRBJ1-4,-,-
CASSYSPEARYEQYF,TGTGCCAGCAGTTACTCTCCTGAGGCCAGATACGAGCAGTACTTC,TRBV6-5,TRBJ2-7,-,-
CASSVETATYGYTF,TGTGCCAGCAGTGTGGAAACAGCTACGTATGGCTACACCTTC,TRBV2,TRBJ1-2,-,-
CSVQTVSGNTIYF,TGCAGCGTCCAGACAGTCTCTGGAAACACCATATATTTT,TRBV29-1,TRBJ1-3,-,-
CASSKVSGLIYDGTDTQYF,TGTGCCAGCAGCAAAGTATCAGGACTGATCTACGACGGCACAGATACGCAGTATTTT,TRBV21-1,TRBJ2-3,-,-
CASSPGGGKNIQYF,TGTGCCAGCAGCCCTGGAGGAGGCAAAAACATTCAGTACTTC,TRBV27,TRBJ2-4,once,-
CASDRERYTEAFF,TGTGCCTCGGACAGGGAGCGGTACACTGAAGCTTTCTTT,TRBV30,TRBJ1-1,large,TRBD1
CASSSRRAGPNQPQHF,TGTGCCAGCAGCTCACGTAGGGCAGGGCCTAATCAGCCCCAGCATTTT,TRBV7-2,TRBJ1-5,-,-
CASRDGQGGYNEQFF,TGCGCCAGCAGGGACGGACAGGGGGGGTACAATGAGCAGTTCTTC,TRBV10-2,TRBJ2-1,-,TRBD1
CASSLVRGNEQFF,TGTGCCAGCAGCTTAGTTAGGGGGAATGAGCAGTTCTTC,TRBV7-8,TRBJ2-1,-,-
CASSQGRGRRDQPQHF,TGTGCCAGCAGCCAAGGCAGGGGGCGAAGAGATCAGCCCCAGCATTTT,TRBV4-2,TRBJ1-5,-,TRBD1
CASSAQGSEQYF,TGTGCCAGCAGCGCCCAGGGATCCGAGCAGTACTTC,TRBV6-5,TRBJ2-7,-,-
CASMGRNRSYEQYF,TGTGCCAGCATGGGCAGAAACCGCTCCTACGAGCAGTACTTC,TRBV7-9,TRBJ2-7,-,-
CASSQSFRGAEAFF,TGTGCCAGCAGCCAATCCTTTAGGGGCGCTGAAGCTTTCTTT,TRBV4-2,TRBJ1-1,-,-
CASSFSNGQGDRNEQFF,TGTGCCAGCAGCTTTAGCAACGGGCAGGGTGATAGGAATGAGCAGTTCTTC,TRBV7-9,TRBJ2-1,-,-
CALRGGLAGNEQFF,TGTGCCCTCCGGGGGGGACTAGCGGGGAATGAGCAGTTCTTC,TRBV10-3,TRBJ2-1,-,TRBD2
CSVEVGSGYTF,TGCAGCGTTGAGGTGGGCAGTGGCTACACCTTC,TRBV29-1,TRBJ1-2,-,-
CASRSTTGTAYNEAFF,TGTGCCAGCAGGAGCACTACCGGGACAGCTTATAATGAAGCTTTCTTT,TRBV25-1,TRBJ1-1,-,TRBD1
CASTGSPRGDYGYTF,TGTGCCAGCACCGGGTCCCCCAGGGGGGACTATGGCTACACCTTC,TRBV9,TRBJ1-2,-,TRBD1
CASSLGWGQRNEKLFF,TGCGCCAGCAGCTTGGGTTGGGGACAGCGGAATGAAAAACTGTTTTTT,TRBV5-1,TRBJ1-4,-,TRBD1
CASTLRQGNSPLHF,TGTGCCAGCACCCTACGACAGGGTAATTCACCCCTCCACTTT,TRBV6-6,TRBJ1-6,once,TRBD1
CASSYDTAQPQHF,TGTGCCAGCAGTTACGACACTGCCCAGCCCCAGCATTTT,TRBV6-5,TRBJ1-5,-,-
CATSRDHYGYTF,TGTGCCACCAGCAGAGATCATTATGGCTACACCTTC,TRBV15,TRBJ1-2,-,-
CASSYSGQGGIQYF,TGTGCCAGCAGTTACTCCGGACAGGGGGGCATTCAGTACTTC,TRBV6-5,TRBJ2-4,once,TRBD1
CAWSVRGGSNQPQHF,TGTGCCTGGAGTGTACGGGGGGGAAGCAATCAGCCCCAGCATTTT,TRBV30,TRBJ1-5,once,-
CASSENDRLTQYF,TGTGCCAGCAGTGAGAACGACAGGCTTACGCAGTATTTT,TRBV6-1,TRBJ2-3,-,-
CASSGPGLAGFEQYF,TGCGCCAGCAGTGGCCCCGGACTAGCGGGGTTCGAGCAGTACTTC,TRBV10-1,TRBJ2-7,-,TRBD2
CASSPPGTTFTGELFF,TGTGCCAGCAGCCCTCCCGGGACTACCTTCACCGGGGAGCTGTTTTTT,TRBV14,TRBJ2-2,-,TRBD2
CASSPGRDPNEKLFF,TGTGCCAGCAGCCCGGGCCGGGATCCCAATGAAAAACTGTTTTTT,TRBV7-8,TRBJ1-4,-,-
CSVALTGGSFYNEQFF,TGCAGCGTTGCTTTGACAGGGGGGAGCTTTTACAATGAGCAGTTCTTC,TRBV29-1,TRBJ2-1,-,TRBD1